Presented here are 9 T cell receptor beta chains from one specimen sequenced in a study of blood T cell repertoires in COVID-19. TCRdb's table, derived via immunoSEQ multiplex PCR, lists solely in-frame clones and lacks some. Of over 400,000 clones listed, about 89% are singletons. Input material: peripheral blood. Every receptor here comes from a woman aged 45-65 years with COVID-19, enrolled during active disease.

V is TRBV5-3 and J is TRBJ2-3; perhaps TRBD2 as D (5 bases). TRBV5-3 is recorded as an ORF, its role being uncertain. V was pared by 8 bases and J by 10 bases, with 23 bases between. This CDR3 region has 14 residues. CDR3 DNA sequence: TGTGCCAGTCTTGAATGTAAGCGGCTACGGGCGCAGTATTTT. This gives the protein CASLECKRLRAQYF.

The chain uses TRBV6-5 and TRBJ1-4; D gene uncertain. V lost 7 bases and J lost 7, with 13 bases in between. The CDR3 loop spans 13 amino acids. Germline CDR1 and CDR2: MNHEY and SVGAGI. CDR3 nucleotide sequence: TGTGCCAGCACGCCCCCAGGACTTGAAAAACTGTTTTTT. This translates into CASTPPGLEKLFF.

The chain employs TRBV10-3 and TRBJ1-1; 12 nucleotides align to TRBD1. Germline-derived CDR1 and CDR2 are ENHRY and SYGVKD. The ends lost 4 bases at V and 0 bases at J; junction bases unmatched: 18. The CDR3 is 21 residues long. CDR3 coding DNA: TGTGCCATCAGTGCTTACGGGACAGGGGGCTTCGGGAGGACCCTGAACACTGAAGCTTTCTTT. Its protein is CAISAYGTGGFGRTLNTEAFF.

V usage is TRBV3-1 (or the pseudogene TRBV3-2) and J usage is TRBJ1-1; D uncertain. From germline, CDR1 is LGHDT and CDR2 YNNKEL (reference sequence). This CDR3 is 14 amino acids long. V dropped 0 bases and J dropped 0 bases, with 5 bases sitting between them. The CDR3 bases are TGTGCCAGCAGCCAAGAACGGGTGAACACTGAAGCTTTCTTT. Amino acids: CASSQERVNTEAFF.

The chain links TRBV30 to TRBJ1-1, with D hard to call. The CDR3 is 13 residues long. Germline V gene sequence: CDR1 GTSNPN, CDR2 SVGIG (reference sequence). The V and J ends lost 2 bases and 1 base respectively, with 8 bases between them. This CDR3 reads CAWSLGPNTEAFF. CDR3 nucleotide sequence: TGTGCCTGGAGTCTGGGCCCGAACACTGAAGCTTTCTTT.

The chain recombines TRBV11-2 with TRBJ1-3; D unclear. With 2 bases removed from V and 7 bases from J, the gap between germline ends came to 12 bases. Germline loops: CDR1 SGHAT, CDR2 FQNNGV. The CDR3 runs to 14 residues. In DNA form, the CDR3 reads TGTGCCAGCAGCTTATTCGGTTTGATCAACACCATATATTTT. Residues: CASSLFGLINTIYF.

The rearrangement uses TRBV5-1 and TRBJ1-1; the match to TRBD1 covers 9 bases. This CDR3 is 15 amino acids long. CDR1 and CDR2 from the germline V gene are SGHRS and YFSETQ. Trimming cost V 2 bases and J 11 bases; bases outside gene matches: 13. This CDR3 reads CASSFLGQGQADAFF. The CDR3 region has the DNA TGCGCCAGCAGCTTTTTGGGACAGGGACAGGCAGATGCTTTCTTT.

This clone appeared a single time. J is TRBJ2-7 and V is TRBV2; tentative D call: TRBD1 (5 bases). V lost 4 bases and J 5 bases, leaving 9 bases between the germline ends. The CDR3 sequence is 12 residues long. From germline, CDR1 is SNHLY and CDR2 FYNNEI. The CDR3 here is CASSGDRNEQYF. CDR3 in DNA: TGTGCCAGCAGTGGCGACAGAAACGAGCAGTACTTC.

The chain employs TRBV7-3 and TRBJ1-6; D remains ambiguous. Trimming removed 0 bases at V and 2 bases at J, with 11 bases between. The CDR3 runs to 17 residues. In germline, CDR1 is SGHTA, CDR2 FQGTGA. CDR3 in amino acids: CASSLTSVEPYNSPLHF. In DNA form, the CDR3 reads TGTGCCAGCAGCTTAACCTCCGTCGAGCCCTATAATTCACCCCTCCACTTT.